Presented here are 10 T cell receptor beta chains from one specimen sequenced in a study of cytomegalovirus exposure and HLA in healthy donors. The PCR made use of 60 Vbeta and 13 Jbeta primers. Sequencing was performed with immunoSEQ multiplex PCR; in TCRdb, only in-frame clones are kept and a portion is missing. Of 200,000 or so clones listed, approximately 78% are singletons. The specimen sequenced was PBMCs. The receptors shown here come from a woman aged 40-49 years in good health and CMV-seronegative.

The chain couples TRBV27 to TRBJ2-1; TRBD2 agrees at 9 bases. Germline lookup yields CDR1 MNHEY and CDR2 SMNVEV (reference sequence). The CDR3 totals 17 residues. Germline trimming cut 2 bases from V and 4 bases from J; bases unmatched to any gene: 9. The CDR3 protein is CASSLGTLAGAYNEQFF. CDR3 coding DNA: TGTGCCAGCAGTTTAGGAACTTTAGCGGGAGCTTACAATGAGCAGTTCTTC.

This sequence joins TRBV5-1 and TRBJ1-2; 9 bases agree with TRBD1. This CDR3 is 16 amino acids long. Germline V gene lookup returns CDR1 SGHRS and CDR2 YFSETQ. V shed 7 bases and J 4 bases; nucleotides not matched to a gene: 14. The DNA for the CDR3 is TGCGCCAGCGGCCAAAACAGGGGGCGCACCGCCTATGGCTACACCTTC. Its translation: CASGQNRGRTAYGYTF.

A single count supports this clone. The J gene is TRBJ2-5, the V gene TRBV4-2, with TRBD1 matching 7 bases. CDR3 size: 15 residues. J gave up 1 base and V 4 bases, and 6 bases lay outside the gene matches. Germline CDR1 is LGHNA and CDR2 is YNFKEQ. The CDR3 DNA reads TGTGCCAGCAGCCCCTACAGGGGTTCCCAAGAGACCCAGTACTTC. The encoded protein is CASSPYRGSQETQYF.

This rearrangement joins TRBV27 to TRBJ2-5, with D possibly being TRBD2 (5 bases). This CDR3 has 13 amino acids. The germline CDR1 and CDR2 sequences are MNHEY and SMNVEV (reference sequence). V lost 2 bases to trimming and J lost 9 bases, with 13 bases between them. This CDR3 is CASSLNHGVAQYF. CDR3 sequence (DNA): TGTGCCAGCAGTTTAAACCACGGGGTGGCCCAGTACTTC.

The gene calls are TRBV28 and TRBJ2-7, with 8 bases lining up with TRBD1. This CDR3 has 16 residues. Unmatched junction bases numbered 10, after V lost 2 bases and J lost 4 bases. Germline-derived CDR1 and CDR2 are MDHEN and SYDVKM. CDR3 DNA sequence: TGTGCCAGCAGTTTACCCAGGGGGCTTCAGGGGTACGAGCAGTACTTC. Its protein is CASSLPRGLQGYEQYF.

The genes are TRBV10-2 and TRBJ2-7; the match to TRBD2 covers 8 bases. Germline values: CDR1 WSHSY, CDR2 SAAADI. Losses at the gene ends were 4 bases for V and 0 bases for J; bases not matched to a gene: 5. The CDR3 contains 15 residues. In DNA, the CDR3 is TGCGCCAGCAGTGTAATAGCGGGACGCTCCTACGAGCAGTACTTC. This codes for CASSVIAGRSYEQYF.

The chain uses TRBV4-2 and TRBJ2-1, with 12 bases aligning to TRBD2. The CDR3 spans 18 residues. Trimming at V came to 0 bases and at J to 5 bases, leaving 8 bases not matched to a gene. The germline V gene has CDR1 LGHNA and CDR2 YNFKEQ. The CDR3 sequence: CASSQDWASGRADNEQFF. In nucleotides, the CDR3 is TGTGCCAGCAGCCAAGATTGGGCTAGCGGGAGGGCCGACAATGAGCAGTTCTTC.

The rearrangement joins TRBV27 to TRBJ1-5; 9 positions agree with TRBD1. In germline, CDR1 is MNHEY, CDR2 SMNVEV (reference sequence). The CDR3 runs 16 residues. The trim removed 5 bases at V and 7 bases at J, leaving 12 bases unmatched. CDR3 DNA sequence: TGTGCCAGCAGTCCCCACCCGACAGGGGGGGGGCAGCCCCAGCATTTT. Amino acids: CASSPHPTGGGQPQHF.

To note about this clone: This CDR3 is also generated by other DNA sequences in the sample. The chain links TRBV19 to TRBJ2-7; 9 bases match TRBD1. Germline CDR1 LNHDA, CDR2 SQIVND (reference sequence). The CDR3 has 14 amino acids. V trimming: 5 bases; J trimming: 1 base; junction bases outside the gene matches: 3. As DNA, the CDR3 is TGTGCCAGTAGTCTGGGACAGGGATCCTACGAGCAGTACTTC. This gives the protein CASSLGQGSYEQYF.

This clone was seen more than once but under ten times. This rearrangement joins TRBV28 to TRBJ1-2; D may be TRBD1 (6 bases). The CDR3 runs to 14 residues. Germline V lookup: CDR1 MDHEN, CDR2 SYDVKM. Trimming took 1 base from V and 9 from J, leaving 15 bases between them. The CDR3 nucleotides read TGTGCCAGCAGTTTATCCCACAGGGATAGGAGCTACACCTTC. The encoded protein is CASSLSHRDRSYTF.